This is a list of T cell receptor beta chains from one sample in a study of T cell responses to AZD1222 COVID-19 vaccine. Clones were read by immunoSEQ multiplex PCR, and TCRdb kept only the in-frame ones, dropping some. The table has nearly 95,000 clones, 85% to 90% seen once; the top ten hold over 7.5%. The specimen comprised peripheral blood, sampled on day 0 of AZD1222 vaccination. All receptors derive from an adult in good health. Each CDR3 is given with its conserved first and last residue. A D gene is named only where the DNA matches it firmly. Size values are once, few and many counts, or a class for expanded clones, and some rows have none.

D gene,V gene,J gene,clone size,CDR3 DNA,CDR3 protein
TRBD1,TRBV5-4,TRBJ2-7,NA,TGTGCCAGCAGCTCGTGGGACAGGTCCTACGAGCAGTACTTC,CASSSWDRSYEQYF
NA,TRBV12-3/TRBV12-4,TRBJ1-5,NA,TGTGCCAGCAGCCCTACAGGTGCTCAGCCCCAGCATTTT,CASSPTGAQPQHF
NA,TRBV5-1,TRBJ1-2,NA,TGCGCCAGCAGCTTCCAACAGGACTCGGATGGCTACACCTTC,CASSFQQDSDGYTF
TRBD2,TRBV6-4,TRBJ2-1,few,TGTGCCAGCAGTGACTCGATCAGCGGGGGGAATGAGCAGTTCTTC,CASSDSISGGNEQFF
NA,TRBV5-6,TRBJ1-5,NA,TGTGCCAGCAGCTTGACGGGGGCAGGCAATCAGCCCCAGCATTTT,CASSLTGAGNQPQHF
TRBD1,TRBV3-1/TRBV3-2,TRBJ1-4,NA,TGTGCCAGCAGCCTCGACAGGGCGTACGGTAATGAAAAACTGTTTTTT,CASSLDRAYGNEKLFF
NA,TRBV9,TRBJ1-4,NA,TGTGCCAGCAGCGTAGGGTCCAGGAGGGTTCTGGATGAAAAACTGTTTTTT,CASSVGSRRVLDEKLFF
NA,TRBV6-4,TRBJ1-4,NA,TGTGCCAGCAGCCCAGGCGGGGAAGGTGAAAAACTGTTTTTT,CASSPGGEGEKLFF
NA,TRBV7-6,TRBJ1-1,once,TGTGCCAGCAGCTTAGCCCCGTCCGTGAACACTGAAGCTTTCTTT,CASSLAPSVNTEAFF
TRBD2,TRBV4-1,TRBJ2-1,once,TGCGCCAGCAGCCAAGCCCGGACTAGCGGATCACAATTTTTCGATGAGCAGTTCTTC,CASSQARTSGSQFFDEQFF
NA,TRBV25-1,TRBJ1-6,NA,TGTGCCAGCAGTGCCAGGGACGATTCACCCCTCCACTTT,CASSARDDSPLHF
NA,TRBV7-8,TRBJ1-2,once,TGTGCCAGCAGCTTAGGGGGGAACTATGGCTACACCTTC,CASSLGGNYGYTF
NA,TRBV7-2,TRBJ1-5,NA,TGTGCCAGCAGCCCACCGGGGGTTAGCAATCAGCCCCAGCATTTT,CASSPPGVSNQPQHF
NA,TRBV6-5,TRBJ1-2,NA,TGTGCCACCCAGCAAGGGGTTCACTATGGCTACACCTTC,CATQQGVHYGYTF